This T cell receptor (beta chain) was sequenced in a study of T cell repertoires in cytomegalovirus infection. TCRdb independently ran MiXCR on the reads; one entry per CDR3 protein. The data contain about 890,000 distinct CDR3 sequences, 31% of them singletons. About this clonotype itself: Its specificity is unknown.

The starting material was cultured CD8+ T cells from PBMCs, obtained from culture after CMV antigen stimulation. The source is a human donor in good health (CMV status not recorded). Some clones in this sample may be carry-over from other donors' samples.

In DNA, the CDR3 is TGTGCCAGTAGTATAGATTATTGGAGCCCGTACTCATCCTATGGCTACACCTTC. Translated: CASSIDYWSPYSSYGYTF. The rearrangement joins TRBV19 to TRBJ1-2; D unresolved. V was clipped by 0 bases and J by 4 bases, with 21 bases between them. The CDR3 has 18 residues. CDR1 LNHDA and CDR2 SQIVND come from the germline V gene (reference sequence).